This T cell receptor (beta chain) appears in the sequencing data of a study of T cell repertoires in cytomegalovirus infection (dated by TCRdb to the late 2010s). For the study in its entirety: The HLA type of each donor mattered for the analysis, because public TCR beta signatures pointed to carriage of CMV infection along with the matching HLA type.

On this clonotype itself: The specificity of this receptor is unknown. Base qualities are not recorded, but no much larger clone differs from it by a single base.

The full study reports these points: The ex vivo response was dominated by HLA-C-restricted CMV-specific TCR beta clonotypes, which also provided the single most frequent clonotype in two of eight donors. In both this cohort and an independent roughly 350-donor cohort, the cumulative frequency of public TCR beta family members distinguished carriers of CMV infection plus the relevant HLA type.

From cysteine to phenylalanine, the CDR3 is 15 amino acids long. This entry keeps only the CDR3 DNA: 45 bases, framed from base 1. The junction shows trimming of 3 bases on V and 5 bases on J, plus 14 bases between the germline ends. The CDR1 and CDR2 encoded by the germline V gene (reference sequence) are SGHNT and YYREEE. Sequencing relied on an Illumina HiSeq 1500. TCRdb cleaned the public reads at Q25 with fastp, built clones with MiXCR and kept in-frame beta chains. Rows matching on CDR3 protein sequence are summarized as one entry with the most common DNA and genes. This sample gives 90,000 to 130,000 distinct CDR3 sequences in total; about 9.5% of them show up just once. Jointly, the top ten make up around 29% of the sample.

The TCR sequence derives from a human donor in good health (CMV status not recorded). Some clones in this sample may be carry-over from other donors' samples. Sequencing used PBMCs, sequenced either directly or after in vitro stimulation (not recorded which). The chain links TRBV5-4 with TRBJ1-4; the D gene is perhaps TRBD1, on 6 matching bases. The sequenced DNA is TGTGCCAGCAGCTGGGGGGGGGGGACAAATGAAAAACTGTTTTTT. It translates as CASSWGGGTNEKLFF.